This T cell receptor beta chain stems from a study of T-cell reconstitution after alpha-beta-depleted transplantation in children. CDR3 length equals 16 residues. Trimming stripped 3 bases from V and 2 bases from J, with 14 bases between. Unique molecular identifiers were incorporated during preparation of the TCRbeta library. One entry per CDR3 protein, called by TCRdb with MiXCR from the PCR reads. The table lists some 600,000 distinct CDR3 sequences, roughly 13% of them singletons. This clonotype was recorded a few times. The sample in question was PBMCs, mostly from graft donor cells, obtained 360 days after TCRalphabeta/CD19-depleted stem cell transplant. The chain carries TRBV12-3 or TRBV12-4 and TRBJ1-3; D not certain. The sequence derives from a male patient between 5 and 17 years old who had a stem cell transplant for acute myeloid leukemia, so the T cells may come from the graft donor. CDR3: CASSFFGSPPGNTIYF. The CDR3 DNA follows: TGTGCCAGCAGTTTCTTCGGTTCTCCCCCTGGAAACACCATATATTTT.